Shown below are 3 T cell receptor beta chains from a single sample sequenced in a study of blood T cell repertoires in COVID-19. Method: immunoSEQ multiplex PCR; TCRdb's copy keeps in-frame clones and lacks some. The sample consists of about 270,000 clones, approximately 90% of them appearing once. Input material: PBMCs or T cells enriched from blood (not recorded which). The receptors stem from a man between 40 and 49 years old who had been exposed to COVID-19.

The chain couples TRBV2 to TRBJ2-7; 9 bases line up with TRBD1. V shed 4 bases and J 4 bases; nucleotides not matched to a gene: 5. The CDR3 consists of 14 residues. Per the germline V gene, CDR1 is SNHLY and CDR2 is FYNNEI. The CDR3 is CASSVGTGTYEQYF. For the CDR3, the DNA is TGTGCCAGCAGTGTCGGGACAGGGACATACGAGCAGTACTTC.

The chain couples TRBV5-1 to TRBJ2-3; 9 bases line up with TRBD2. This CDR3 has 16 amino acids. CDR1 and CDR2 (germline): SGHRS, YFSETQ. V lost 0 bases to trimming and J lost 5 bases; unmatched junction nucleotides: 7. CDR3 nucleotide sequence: TGCGCCAGCAGCTTGGGCGCGGGAGGGCCAGGAGATACGCAGTATTTT. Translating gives CASSLGAGGPGDTQYF.

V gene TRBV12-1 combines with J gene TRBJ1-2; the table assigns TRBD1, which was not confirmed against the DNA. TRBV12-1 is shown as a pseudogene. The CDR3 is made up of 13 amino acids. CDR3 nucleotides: TGTGCCAGCAGCCGGACAGGGAACTATGGCTACACCTTC. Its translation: CASSRTGNYGYTF.